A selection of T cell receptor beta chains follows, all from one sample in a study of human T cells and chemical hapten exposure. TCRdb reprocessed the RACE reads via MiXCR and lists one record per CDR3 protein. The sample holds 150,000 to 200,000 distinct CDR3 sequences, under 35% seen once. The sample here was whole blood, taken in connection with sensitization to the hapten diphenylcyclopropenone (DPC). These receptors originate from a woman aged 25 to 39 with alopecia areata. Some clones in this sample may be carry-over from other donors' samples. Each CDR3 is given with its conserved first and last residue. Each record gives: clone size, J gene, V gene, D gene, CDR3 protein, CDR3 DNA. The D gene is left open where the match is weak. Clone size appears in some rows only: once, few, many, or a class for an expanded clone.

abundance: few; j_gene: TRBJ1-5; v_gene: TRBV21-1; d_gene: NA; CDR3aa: CASSPHDECNQPQHF; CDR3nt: TGTGCCAGCAGTCCCCACGACGAATGCAATCAGCCCCAGCATTTT
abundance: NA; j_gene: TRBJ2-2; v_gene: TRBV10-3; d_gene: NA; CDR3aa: CAIRRDRNTGELFF; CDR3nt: TGTGCCATCAGGCGGGACAGGAACACCGGGGAGCTGTTTTTT
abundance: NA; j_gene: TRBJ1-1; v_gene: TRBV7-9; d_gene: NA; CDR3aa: CASTGGLDTEAFF; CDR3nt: TGTGCCAGCACGGGGGGGCTGGACACTGAAGCTTTCTTT
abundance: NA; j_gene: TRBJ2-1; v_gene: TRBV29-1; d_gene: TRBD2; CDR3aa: CSHGAGDFYNEQFF; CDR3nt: TGCAGCCATGGGGCGGGAGATTTCTACAATGAGCAGTTCTTC
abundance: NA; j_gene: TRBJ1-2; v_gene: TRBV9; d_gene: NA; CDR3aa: CASSPGPQTYGYTF; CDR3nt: TGTGCCAGCAGTCCGGGACCCCAAACATATGGCTACACCTTC
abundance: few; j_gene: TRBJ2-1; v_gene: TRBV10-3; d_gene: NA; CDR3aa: CAISEYPGAVAGEQFF; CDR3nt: TGTGCCATCAGTGAGTACCCGGGGGCCGTAGCAGGGGAGCAGTTCTTC
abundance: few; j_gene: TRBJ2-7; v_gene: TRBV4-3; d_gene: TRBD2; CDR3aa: CASSQDTNSGRAYEQYF; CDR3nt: TGCGCCAGCAGCCAAGATACGAACAGCGGGAGGGCCTACGAGCAGTACTTC
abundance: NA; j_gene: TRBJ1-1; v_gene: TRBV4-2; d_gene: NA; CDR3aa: CASSQAGVGNTEAFF; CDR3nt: TGTGCCAGCAGCCAAGCTGGGGTAGGGAACACTGAAGCTTTCTTT
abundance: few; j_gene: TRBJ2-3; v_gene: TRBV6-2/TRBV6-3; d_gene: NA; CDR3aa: CASSYPETDTQYF; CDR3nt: TGTGCCAGCAGTTACCCGGAAACAGATACGCAGTATTTT
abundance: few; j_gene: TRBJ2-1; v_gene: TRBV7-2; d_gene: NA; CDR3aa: CASSFIRINEQFF; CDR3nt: TGTGCCAGCAGCTTTATCCGGATCAATGAGCAGTTCTTC
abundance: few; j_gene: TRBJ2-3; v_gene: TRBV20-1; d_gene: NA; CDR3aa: CSARVVGTDTQYF; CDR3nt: TGCAGTGCTAGAGTCGTGGGCACAGATACGCAGTATTTT
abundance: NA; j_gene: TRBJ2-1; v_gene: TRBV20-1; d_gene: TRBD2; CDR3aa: CSAGGVMAYNEQFF; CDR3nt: TGCAGTGCTGGGGGGGTCATGGCCTACAATGAGCAGTTCTTC
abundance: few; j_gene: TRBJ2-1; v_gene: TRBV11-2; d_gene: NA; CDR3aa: CASSLWGGADEQFF; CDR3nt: TGTGCCAGCAGCTTGTGGGGGGGGGCCGATGAGCAGTTCTTC
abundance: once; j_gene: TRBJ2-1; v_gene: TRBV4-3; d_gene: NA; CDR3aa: CASSLSKGPYNEQFF; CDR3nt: TGCGCCAGCAGCCTGTCGAAGGGGCCCTACAATGAGCAGTTCTTC
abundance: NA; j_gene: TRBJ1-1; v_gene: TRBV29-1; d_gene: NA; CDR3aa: CSVGGRLEAFF; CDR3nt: TGCAGCGTTGGAGGCCGGCTCGAAGCTTTCTTT
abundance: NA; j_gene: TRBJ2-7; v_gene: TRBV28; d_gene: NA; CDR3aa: CATIKGGSSYEQYF; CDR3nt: TGTGCCACCATCAAGGGGGGGAGCTCCTACGAGCAGTACTTC
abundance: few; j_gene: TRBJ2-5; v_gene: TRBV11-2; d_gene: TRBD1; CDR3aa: CASSADRPQETQYF; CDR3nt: TGTGCCAGCAGCGCGGACAGGCCTCAAGAGACCCAGTACTTC
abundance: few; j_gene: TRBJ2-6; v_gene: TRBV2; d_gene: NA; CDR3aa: CASIFPGANVLTF; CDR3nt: TGTGCCAGCATATTCCCTGGGGCCAACGTCCTGACTTTC
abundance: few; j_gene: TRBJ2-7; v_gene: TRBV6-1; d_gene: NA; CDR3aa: CASSERVGGAYEQYF; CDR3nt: TGTGCCAGCAGTGAAAGGGTCGGAGGGGCCTACGAGCAGTACTTC
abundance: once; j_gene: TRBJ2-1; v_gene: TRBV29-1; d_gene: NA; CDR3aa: CSVGGQGGHNEQFF; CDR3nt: TGCAGCGTTGGGGGGCAGGGAGGCCACAATGAGCAGTTCTTC
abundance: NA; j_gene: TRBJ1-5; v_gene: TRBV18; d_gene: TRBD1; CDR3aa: CASSPGGQGANQPQHF; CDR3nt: TGTGCCAGCTCACCGGGAGGACAGGGGGCTAATCAGCCCCAGCATTTT
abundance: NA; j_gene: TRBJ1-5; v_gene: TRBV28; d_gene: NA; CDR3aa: CASIPGALNQPQHF; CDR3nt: TGTGCCAGCATCCCAGGGGCCCTCAATCAGCCCCAGCATTTT
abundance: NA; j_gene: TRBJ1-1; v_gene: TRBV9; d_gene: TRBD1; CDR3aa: CASSADRVGPNTEAFF; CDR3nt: TGTGCCAGCAGCGCCGACAGGGTAGGGCCGAACACTGAAGCTTTCTTT
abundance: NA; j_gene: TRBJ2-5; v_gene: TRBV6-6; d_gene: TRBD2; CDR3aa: CASSYLGSGVQETQYF; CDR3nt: TGTGCCAGCAGTTACCTCGGTAGCGGGGTCCAAGAGACCCAGTACTTC
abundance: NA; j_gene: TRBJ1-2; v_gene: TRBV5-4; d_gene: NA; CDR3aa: CASRDASGDYGYTF; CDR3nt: TGTGCCAGCAGGGACGCCTCGGGGGACTATGGCTACACCTTC
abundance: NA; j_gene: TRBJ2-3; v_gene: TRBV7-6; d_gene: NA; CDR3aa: CASSLILDTQYF; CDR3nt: TGTGCCAGCAGCTTAATATTGGATACGCAGTATTTT
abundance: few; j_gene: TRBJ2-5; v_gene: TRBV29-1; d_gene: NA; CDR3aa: CSVKGGGAQETQYF; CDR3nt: TGCAGCGTTAAGGGGGGGGGGGCCCAAGAGACCCAGTACTTC
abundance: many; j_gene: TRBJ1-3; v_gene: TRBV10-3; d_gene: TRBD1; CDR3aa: CAIRDRAGGNTIYF; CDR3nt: TGTGCCATCAGGGACAGGGCTGGAGGAAACACCATATATTTT
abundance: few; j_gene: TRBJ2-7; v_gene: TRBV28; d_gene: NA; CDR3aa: CASSLVGDPYEQYF; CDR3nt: TGTGCCAGCAGTTTAGTAGGGGATCCCTACGAGCAGTACTTC